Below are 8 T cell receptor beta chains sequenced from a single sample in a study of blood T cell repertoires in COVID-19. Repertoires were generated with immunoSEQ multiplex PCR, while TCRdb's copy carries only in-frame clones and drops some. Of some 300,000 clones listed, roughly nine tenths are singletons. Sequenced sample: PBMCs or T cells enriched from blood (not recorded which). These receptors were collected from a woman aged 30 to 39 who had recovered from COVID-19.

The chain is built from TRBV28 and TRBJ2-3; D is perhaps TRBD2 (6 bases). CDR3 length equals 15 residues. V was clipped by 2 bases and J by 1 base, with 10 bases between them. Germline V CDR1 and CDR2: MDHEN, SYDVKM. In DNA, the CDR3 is TGTGCCAGCAGTTTAGGCGGAGGGGGCACAGATACGCAGTATTTT. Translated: CASSLGGGGTDTQYF.

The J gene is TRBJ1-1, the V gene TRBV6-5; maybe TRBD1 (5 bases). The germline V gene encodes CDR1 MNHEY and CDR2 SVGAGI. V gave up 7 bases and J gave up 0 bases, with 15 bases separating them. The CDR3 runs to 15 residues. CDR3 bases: TGTGCCAGCATTTCAGGGCGCAGGTTGAACACTGAAGCTTTCTTT. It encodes CASISGRRLNTEAFF.

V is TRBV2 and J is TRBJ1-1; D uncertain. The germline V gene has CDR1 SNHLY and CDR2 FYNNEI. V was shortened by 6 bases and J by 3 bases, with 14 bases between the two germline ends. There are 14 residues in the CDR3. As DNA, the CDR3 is TGTGCCAGCAGGGCGGTCTCGGGATACACTGAAGCTTTCTTT. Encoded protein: CASRAVSGYTEAFF.

The CDR3 nucleotides read TGCAGTGCTAGTTACGAGACAGTCTCCTATGGCTACACCTTC. It yields the protein CSASYETVSYGYTF. V is TRBV20-1 and J is TRBJ1-2; tentatively, D is TRBD1 (5 bases). The CDR3 consists of 14 residues. Germline CDR1 DFQATT, CDR2 SNEGSKA (reference sequence). The V and J ends lost 3 bases and 4 bases respectively, with 15 bases between them.

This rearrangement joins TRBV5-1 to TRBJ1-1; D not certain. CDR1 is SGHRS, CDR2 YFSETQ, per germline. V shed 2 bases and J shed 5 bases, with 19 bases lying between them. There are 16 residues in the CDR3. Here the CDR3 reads CASSLLGKITGTEAFF. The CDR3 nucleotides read TGCGCCAGCAGCTTATTGGGGAAGATTACGGGAACTGAAGCTTTCTTT. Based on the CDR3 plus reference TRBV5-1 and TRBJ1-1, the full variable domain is KAGVTQTPRYLIKTRGQQVTLSCSPISGHRSVSWYQQTPGQGLQFLFEYFSETQRNKGNFPGRFSGRQFSNSRSEMNVSTLELGDSALYLCASSLLGKITGTEAFFGQGTRLTVV.

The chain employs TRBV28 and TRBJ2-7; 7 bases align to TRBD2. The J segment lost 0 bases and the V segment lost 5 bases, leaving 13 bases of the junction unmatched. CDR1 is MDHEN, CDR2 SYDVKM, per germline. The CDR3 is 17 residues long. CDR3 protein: CASSPAWSRDYSYEQYF. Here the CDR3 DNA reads TGTGCCAGCAGTCCCGCTTGGTCCCGGGACTACTCCTACGAGCAGTACTTC.

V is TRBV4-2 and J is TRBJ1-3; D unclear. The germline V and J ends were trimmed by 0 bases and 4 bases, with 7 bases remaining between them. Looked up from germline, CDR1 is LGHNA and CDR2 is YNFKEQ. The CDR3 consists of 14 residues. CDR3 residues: CASSQDRRGNTIYF. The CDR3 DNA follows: TGTGCCAGCAGCCAAGACAGGAGGGGAAACACCATATATTTT.

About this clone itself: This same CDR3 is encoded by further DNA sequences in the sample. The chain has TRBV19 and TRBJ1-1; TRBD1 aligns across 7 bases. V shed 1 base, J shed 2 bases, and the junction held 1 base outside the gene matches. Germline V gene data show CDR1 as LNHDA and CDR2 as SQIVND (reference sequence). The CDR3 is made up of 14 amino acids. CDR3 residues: CASSIGQGNTEAFF. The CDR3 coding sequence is TGTGCCAGTAGTATAGGACAGGGTAACACTGAAGCTTTCTTT.